This T cell receptor (beta chain) derives from a study of PD-1 blockade in classical Hodgkin lymphoma. Notes on the study in general: A significant rise in TCR diversity by C4D1 was seen for CD4+ but not CD8+ cells. In newly diagnosed patients, baseline TCR diversity was reportedly below that of healthy donors.

Produced via immunoSEQ multiplex PCR; TCRdb's table is partial and in-frame only. The top ten clones hold around 9.6% of a sample with about 9,800 clones, around 68% of them seen once. Comments on this clone: Its antigen is not identified.

Time point denoted: cycle 4 day 1 (C4D1), after more than 5 weeks of nivolumab. Relapse after autologous stem cell transplantation occurred in every patient, and brentuximab vedotin exposure varied. From thawed PBMCs, magnetic negative selection was used to isolate the CD8+ T cells. V lost 4 bases and J 3 bases, leaving 11 bases between the germline ends. CDR3 length: 13 residues. CDR1 and CDR2 from the germline V gene are SGDLS and YYNGEE. Specimen: CD8+ T cells from blood, collected before the fourth cycle of nivolumab. The sequence was obtained from a human donor with classical Hodgkin lymphoma. The V gene is TRBV9, the J gene TRBJ2-7; a weak D match, TRBD1 (6 bases). The DNA for the CDR3 is TGTGCCAGCAGCCCCTGGGACAACTACGAGCAGTACTTC. Protein: CASSPWDNYEQYF. The variable domain in full, completed from reference TRBV9 and TRBJ2-7, reads DSGVTQTPKHLITATGQRVTLRCSPRSGDLSVYWYQQSLDQGLQFLIQYYNGEERAKGNILERFSAQQFPDLHSELNLSSLELGDSALYFCASSPWDNYEQYFGPGTRLTVT.